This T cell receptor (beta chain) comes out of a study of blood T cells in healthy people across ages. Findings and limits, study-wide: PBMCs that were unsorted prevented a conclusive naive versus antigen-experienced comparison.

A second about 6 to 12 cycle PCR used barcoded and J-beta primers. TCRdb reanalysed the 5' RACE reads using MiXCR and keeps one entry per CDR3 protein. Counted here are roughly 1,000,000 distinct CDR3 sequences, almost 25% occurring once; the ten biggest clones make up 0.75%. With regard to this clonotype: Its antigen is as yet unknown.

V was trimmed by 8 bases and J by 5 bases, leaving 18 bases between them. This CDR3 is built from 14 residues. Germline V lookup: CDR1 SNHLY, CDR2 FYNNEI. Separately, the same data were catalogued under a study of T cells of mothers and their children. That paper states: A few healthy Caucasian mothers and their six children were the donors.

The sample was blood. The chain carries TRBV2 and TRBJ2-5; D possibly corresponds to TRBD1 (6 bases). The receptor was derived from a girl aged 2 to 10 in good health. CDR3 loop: CASQVQGGSETQYF. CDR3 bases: TGTGCCAGCCAAGTTCAAGGGGGATCGGAGACCCAGTACTTC.